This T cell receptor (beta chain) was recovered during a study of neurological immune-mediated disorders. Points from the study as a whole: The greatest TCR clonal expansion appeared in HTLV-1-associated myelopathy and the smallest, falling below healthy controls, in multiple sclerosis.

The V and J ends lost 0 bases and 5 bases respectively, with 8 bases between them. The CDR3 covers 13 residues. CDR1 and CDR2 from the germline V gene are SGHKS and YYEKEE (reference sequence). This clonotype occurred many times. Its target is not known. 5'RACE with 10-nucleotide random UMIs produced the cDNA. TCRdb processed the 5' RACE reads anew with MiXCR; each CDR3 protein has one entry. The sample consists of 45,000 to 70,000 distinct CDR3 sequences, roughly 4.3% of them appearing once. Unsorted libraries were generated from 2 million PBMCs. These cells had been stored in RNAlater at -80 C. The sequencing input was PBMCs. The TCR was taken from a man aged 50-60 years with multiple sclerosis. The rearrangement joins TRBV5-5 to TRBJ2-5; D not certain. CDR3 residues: CASSLAPVETQYF. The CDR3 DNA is TGTGCCAGCAGCTTGGCGCCAGTGGAGACCCAGTACTTC.